This TCR beta chain was identified during a study of CDR3 diversity in severe acne. This clonotype rates as medium-sized (0.01 to 0.1%). TCRdb analysed the PCR reads with MiXCR anew, one entry per CDR3 protein. The sample lists about 98,000 distinct CDR3 sequences; approximately 47% were seen once. The germline V gene has CDR1 DFQATT and CDR2 SNEGSKA (reference sequence). This CDR3 contains 16 residues. Trimming shortened V by 4 bases and J by 2 bases, and 21 bases separated the two germline ends. The clonotype originates from a male donor with acne. Sequenced: blood. This rearrangement joins TRBV20-1 to TRBJ2-7; TRBD1 might be the D (8 bases). CDR3 sequence reads: CSATGENRGGTYEQYF. The DNA of the CDR3 is TGCAGTGCTACGGGGGAGAACAGGGGGGGCACCTACGAGCAGTACTTC.